Listed below are T cell receptor beta chains from one sample, sequenced in a study of blood T cell repertoires in COVID-19. Sequenced by immunoSEQ multiplex PCR; TCRdb stores in-frame clones only, minus some. This table holds fewer than 350,000 clones, roughly 90% found once. The sequencing input was PBMCs or T cells enriched from blood (not recorded which). The origin of the receptors is a woman in her 30s who had recovered from COVID-19. The CDR3 runs from the conserved cysteine through the conserved F or W. The order of the fields is CDR3 DNA, CDR3 protein, clone size, V gene, D gene, CDR3 length, J gene. The D gene is left open where the match is weak. Clone size, where shown, is once, few, many, or a class for clones that have expanded.

CDR3nt: TGTGCCAGCAGCCCCCCCGCGACCAAAAACATTCAGTACTTC; CDR3aa: CASSPPATKNIQYF; abundance: NA; v_gene: TRBV28; d_gene: NA; len: 14; j_gene: TRBJ2-4
CDR3nt: TGTGCCAGCAGTTCTCGGACTAGCGGCTCCTACGAGCAGTACTTC; CDR3aa: CASSSRTSGSYEQYF; abundance: NA; v_gene: TRBV28; d_gene: TRBD2; len: 15; j_gene: TRBJ2-7
CDR3nt: TGTGCCAGCAGCCCCGGGACAGTCACTGAAGCTTTCTTT; CDR3aa: CASSPGTVTEAFF; abundance: NA; v_gene: TRBV5-6; d_gene: TRBD1; len: 13; j_gene: TRBJ1-1
CDR3nt: TGTGCCAGCAGTCGCCCTAAAGAGACCCAGTACTTC; CDR3aa: CASSRPKETQYF; abundance: NA; v_gene: TRBV6-2/TRBV6-3; d_gene: NA; len: 12; j_gene: TRBJ2-5
CDR3nt: TGCGCCAGCAGTGACAGGAATTCACCCCTCCACTTT; CDR3aa: CASSDRNSPLHF; abundance: NA; v_gene: TRBV10-1; d_gene: NA; len: 12; j_gene: TRBJ1-6
CDR3nt: TGTGCCAGCAGCTTAGGGACAGGAGTCTATGGCTACACCTTC; CDR3aa: CASSLGTGVYGYTF; abundance: NA; v_gene: TRBV7-6; d_gene: TRBD1; len: 14; j_gene: TRBJ1-2
CDR3nt: TGCGCCAGCAGTGATCGGGGGTCCACTTACAATGAGCAGTTCTTC; CDR3aa: CASSDRGSTYNEQFF; abundance: once; v_gene: TRBV10-2; d_gene: NA; len: 15; j_gene: TRBJ2-1
CDR3nt: TGTGCCAGCAGTTTTCTCCGGGGGTATGGCTACACCTTC; CDR3aa: CASSFLRGYGYTF; abundance: few; v_gene: TRBV27; d_gene: NA; len: 13; j_gene: TRBJ1-2
CDR3nt: TGTGCCAGCAGTTTAATCGGCAGGGTCAACGAGCAGTACTTC; CDR3aa: CASSLIGRVNEQYF; abundance: NA; v_gene: TRBV27; d_gene: NA; len: 14; j_gene: TRBJ2-7
CDR3nt: TGTGCCAGCAGCTTATGGAGGGAGGGTGAAAAACTGTTTTTT; CDR3aa: CASSLWREGEKLFF; abundance: NA; v_gene: TRBV7-9; d_gene: NA; len: 14; j_gene: TRBJ1-4
CDR3nt: TGTGCCAGTAGCGTGGGGGCCAAGAACACTGAAGCTTTCTTT; CDR3aa: CASSVGAKNTEAFF; abundance: NA; v_gene: TRBV11-2; d_gene: NA; len: 14; j_gene: TRBJ1-1
CDR3nt: TGTGCCAGCATGGAACAGAATAATGAAAAACTGTTTTTT; CDR3aa: CASMEQNNEKLFF; abundance: NA; v_gene: TRBV28; d_gene: NA; len: 13; j_gene: TRBJ1-4
CDR3nt: TGTGCCAGCAGCCTCCAGCGTGACAATGAGCAGTTCTTC; CDR3aa: CASSLQRDNEQFF; abundance: NA; v_gene: TRBV7-3; d_gene: NA; len: 13; j_gene: TRBJ2-1
CDR3nt: TGTGCCAGCAACCTGGGGGGGGCGGAGTACGAGCAGTACTTC; CDR3aa: CASNLGGAEYEQYF; abundance: NA; v_gene: TRBV7-8; d_gene: NA; len: 14; j_gene: TRBJ2-7
CDR3nt: TGTGCCAGCAGCCAATGGGGGGGCCGATCAAGGAACAATGAGCAGTTCTTC; CDR3aa: CASSQWGGRSRNNEQFF; abundance: NA; v_gene: TRBV14; d_gene: NA; len: 17; j_gene: TRBJ2-1
CDR3nt: TGCGCCAGCAGTGATCCCGGGACAGGAACCTACGAGCAGTACTTC; CDR3aa: CASSDPGTGTYEQYF; abundance: NA; v_gene: TRBV10-2; d_gene: TRBD1; len: 15; j_gene: TRBJ2-7
CDR3nt: TGTGCCAGCAGCCTACAGGGACCGCATTTCAGCGGGGGGGCCCGCGAGCAGTACTTC; CDR3aa: CASSLQGPHFSGGAREQYF; abundance: NA; v_gene: TRBV21-1; d_gene: NA; len: 19; j_gene: TRBJ2-7
CDR3nt: TGTGCCAGCAGCTTACTTGCGAGTTCTGGGGCCAACGTCCTGACTTTC; CDR3aa: CASSLLASSGANVLTF; abundance: once; v_gene: TRBV7-9; d_gene: NA; len: 16; j_gene: TRBJ2-6
CDR3nt: TGTGCCAGCAGCTTAATGGGGTCCGGCGGGAGTTTGGCCTACAATGAGCAGTTCTTC; CDR3aa: CASSLMGSGGSLAYNEQFF; abundance: NA; v_gene: TRBV11-2; d_gene: TRBD2; len: 19; j_gene: TRBJ2-1
CDR3nt: TGCGCCAGCCAATTGATGGCGGGACCTACCGGGGAGCTGTTTTTT; CDR3aa: CASQLMAGPTGELFF; abundance: once; v_gene: TRBV10-2; d_gene: NA; len: 15; j_gene: TRBJ2-2
CDR3nt: TGTGCCAGCTCACCACTCGTAGCGGGAGGCCACAGCTCCTACAATGAGCAGTTCTTC; CDR3aa: CASSPLVAGGHSSYNEQFF; abundance: NA; v_gene: TRBV18; d_gene: TRBD2; len: 19; j_gene: TRBJ2-1
CDR3nt: TGTGCCAGCAGCTTTCCCCGGAATGAGCAGTTCTTC; CDR3aa: CASSFPRNEQFF; abundance: NA; v_gene: TRBV5-6; d_gene: NA; len: 12; j_gene: TRBJ2-1
CDR3nt: TGTGCCAGCAGTCGAGGGGACTCGCTGACGTCCGAGCAGTTCTTC; CDR3aa: CASSRGDSLTSEQFF; abundance: NA; v_gene: TRBV28; d_gene: NA; len: 15; j_gene: TRBJ2-1
CDR3nt: TGTGCCAGCAGCCGAGAGCCAGGGGGTAATTCACCCCTCCACTTT; CDR3aa: CASSREPGGNSPLHF; abundance: NA; v_gene: TRBV11-2; d_gene: TRBD1; len: 15; j_gene: TRBJ1-6
CDR3nt: TGTGCCAGCAGGGAAGTAGGGGGACAACGGACCCTATATGGCTACACCTTC; CDR3aa: CASREVGGQRTLYGYTF; abundance: once; v_gene: TRBV2; d_gene: NA; len: 17; j_gene: TRBJ1-2
CDR3nt: TGTGCCAGCAGCTTGTCTAGGTGGACAGAGAGTGACGAGCAGTACTTC; CDR3aa: CASSLSRWTESDEQYF; abundance: NA; v_gene: TRBV5-4; d_gene: NA; len: 16; j_gene: TRBJ2-7
CDR3nt: TGTGCCAGCAGCGCCCGACTAGCGGGGGTGCACACAGATACGCAGTATTTT; CDR3aa: CASSARLAGVHTDTQYF; abundance: NA; v_gene: TRBV9; d_gene: TRBD2; len: 17; j_gene: TRBJ2-3
CDR3nt: TGTGCCAGCAGTCGCTTCGGGACTAGACGTTTGGAGCAGTACTTC; CDR3aa: CASSRFGTRRLEQYF; abundance: NA; v_gene: TRBV27; d_gene: TRBD2; len: 15; j_gene: TRBJ2-7
CDR3nt: TGTGCCAGCACCTCGGAACAGGATAGCAATCAGCCCCAGCATTTT; CDR3aa: CASTSEQDSNQPQHF; abundance: NA; v_gene: TRBV27; d_gene: NA; len: 15; j_gene: TRBJ1-5
CDR3nt: TGTGCCAGCAGTTTTACAGGGGGCACTGAAGCTTTCTTT; CDR3aa: CASSFTGGTEAFF; abundance: NA; v_gene: TRBV7-2; d_gene: TRBD1; len: 13; j_gene: TRBJ1-1
CDR3nt: TGTGCCAGCAGTTACTCCATACAGGGGGTAACCTACGAGCAGTACTTC; CDR3aa: CASSYSIQGVTYEQYF; abundance: NA; v_gene: TRBV6-5; d_gene: TRBD1; len: 16; j_gene: TRBJ2-7
CDR3nt: TGTGCCAGCAGCCCTAGATCCGGAGCGGGAGCCTACGAGCAGTACTTC; CDR3aa: CASSPRSGAGAYEQYF; abundance: NA; v_gene: TRBV9; d_gene: TRBD2; len: 16; j_gene: TRBJ2-7
CDR3nt: TGTGCCAGCAGCTTTTCAGGCAATGAGCAGTTCTTC; CDR3aa: CASSFSGNEQFF; abundance: NA; v_gene: TRBV7-9; d_gene: NA; len: 12; j_gene: TRBJ2-1
CDR3nt: TGTGCCAGCAGCTTTACCCCTGGGGGAGGGGCCACTAGCACAGATACGCAGTATTTT; CDR3aa: CASSFTPGGGATSTDTQYF; abundance: NA; v_gene: TRBV9; d_gene: TRBD2; len: 19; j_gene: TRBJ2-3
CDR3nt: TGTGCCAGCACCCCCGAGGCACGGGGGGACACAGATACGCAGTATTTT; CDR3aa: CASTPEARGDTDTQYF; abundance: NA; v_gene: TRBV2; d_gene: TRBD2; len: 16; j_gene: TRBJ2-3
CDR3nt: TGTGCCACCAATGCGCGGGGCGCGACGGACACTGAAGCTTTCTTT; CDR3aa: CATNARGATDTEAFF; abundance: NA; v_gene: TRBV10-3; d_gene: NA; len: 15; j_gene: TRBJ1-1
CDR3nt: TGTGCCAGTAGTCGACCTCGGACTAGCGGGAGGACAAACCCGAGCTCCTACGAGCAGTACTTC; CDR3aa: CASSRPRTSGRTNPSSYEQYF; abundance: NA; v_gene: TRBV19; d_gene: TRBD2; len: 21; j_gene: TRBJ2-7
CDR3nt: TGTGCCAGCAGTTTAGCCTATGGCAGCCACTATTCTGGCTACACCTTC; CDR3aa: CASSLAYGSHYSGYTF; abundance: NA; v_gene: TRBV28; d_gene: NA; len: 16; j_gene: TRBJ1-2
CDR3nt: TGTGCCAGCAGCTTCGACAGGGGGAGGTCCTACGAGCAGTACTTC; CDR3aa: CASSFDRGRSYEQYF; abundance: NA; v_gene: TRBV7-2; d_gene: TRBD1; len: 15; j_gene: TRBJ2-7
CDR3nt: TGTGCCAGCAGTTACCGCCGACAGGTGGCCTACGAGCAGTACTTC; CDR3aa: CASSYRRQVAYEQYF; abundance: NA; v_gene: TRBV6-5; d_gene: NA; len: 15; j_gene: TRBJ2-7
CDR3nt: TGTGCCTGGAGTGTAAGCTTTTGGGAGCAGTTCTTC; CDR3aa: CAWSVSFWEQFF; abundance: few; v_gene: TRBV30; d_gene: NA; len: 12; j_gene: TRBJ2-1
CDR3nt: TGTGCCAGCAGCTTAGACGGAGGGGGGGCTAATAATTCACCCCTCCACTTT; CDR3aa: CASSLDGGGANNSPLHF; abundance: few; v_gene: TRBV7-2; d_gene: NA; len: 17; j_gene: TRBJ1-6
CDR3nt: TGTGCCAGCAGTTTACCTGCTAGCGGAAACAATGAGCAGTTCTTC; CDR3aa: CASSLPASGNNEQFF; abundance: NA; v_gene: TRBV27; d_gene: TRBD2; len: 15; j_gene: TRBJ2-1
CDR3nt: TGTGCCAGCAGTCTCGGACAGCGGGGAGAGACCCAGTACTTC; CDR3aa: CASSLGQRGETQYF; abundance: NA; v_gene: TRBV28; d_gene: NA; len: 14; j_gene: TRBJ2-5
CDR3nt: TGTGCCCGCCCGAGAGCTGAAGCTTTCTTT; CDR3aa: CARPRAEAFF; abundance: NA; v_gene: TRBV21-1; d_gene: NA; len: 10; j_gene: TRBJ1-1
CDR3nt: TGTGCCAGCAGTTCCGACGCGGGGCAGCCCCAGCATTTT; CDR3aa: CASSSDAGQPQHF; abundance: NA; v_gene: TRBV6-2/TRBV6-3; d_gene: NA; len: 13; j_gene: TRBJ1-5
CDR3nt: TGTGCCAGCAGCGTAACACCCCACGGGACAGGGTTGGGCGGCTACACCTTC; CDR3aa: CASSVTPHGTGLGGYTF; abundance: NA; v_gene: TRBV9; d_gene: TRBD1; len: 17; j_gene: TRBJ1-2
CDR3nt: TGTGCCAGCAGCGCCTCCGGGACTACCTACAATGAGCAGTTCTTC; CDR3aa: CASSASGTTYNEQFF; abundance: NA; v_gene: TRBV9; d_gene: TRBD2; len: 15; j_gene: TRBJ2-1